A selection of T cell receptor beta chains follows, all from one sample in a study of identical twins. TCRdb analysed the 5' RACE reads with MiXCR anew, one entry per CDR3 protein. The table has 500,000 to 650,000 distinct CDR3 sequences, under 8.5% seen once. These data also formed part of another study, on yellow fever vaccine responses in identical twins.

The sample comprised PBMCs. These receptor sequences come from a young woman in good health. Each CDR3 is given without its conserved first and last residue. Fields, in order: V gene, J gene, CDR3 length, CDR3 protein.

V gene: TRBV20-1; J gene: TRBJ2-4; CDR3 length: 17; CDR3 protein: SARRALAGAILAKNIQY
V gene: TRBV7-9; J gene: TRBJ1-1; CDR3 length: 15; CDR3 protein: ASSFRGTGRRNTEAF
V gene: TRBV12-3/TRBV12-4; J gene: TRBJ1-1; CDR3 length: 12; CDR3 protein: ASSLDTLNTEAF
V gene: TRBV6-5; J gene: TRBJ1-2; CDR3 length: 14; CDR3 protein: ASSYSSGGGIYGYT
V gene: TRBV5-1; J gene: TRBJ2-1; CDR3 length: 15; CDR3 protein: ASSLAPGGGARNEQF
V gene: TRBV28; J gene: TRBJ1-5; CDR3 length: 14; CDR3 protein: ASSSTGAEWSQPQH
V gene: TRBV28; J gene: TRBJ2-5; CDR3 length: 13; CDR3 protein: ASSFYGGVGETQY
V gene: TRBV20-1; J gene: TRBJ1-5; CDR3 length: 11; CDR3 protein: SGRVNSNQPQH
V gene: TRBV12-3/TRBV12-4; J gene: TRBJ2-3; CDR3 length: 14; CDR3 protein: ASSLGTSGIPDTQY
V gene: TRBV28; J gene: TRBJ2-3; CDR3 length: 13; CDR3 protein: ASSLTSGLRDTQY
V gene: TRBV4-1; J gene: TRBJ1-1; CDR3 length: 13; CDR3 protein: ASSMTGDGFTEAF
V gene: TRBV29-1; J gene: TRBJ2-2; CDR3 length: 13; CDR3 protein: SVEGRNAGTGELF
V gene: TRBV19; J gene: TRBJ2-4; CDR3 length: 17; CDR3 protein: ASSAYSTGTAVAKNIQY
V gene: TRBV6-2/TRBV6-3; J gene: TRBJ2-1; CDR3 length: 13; CDR3 protein: ASSYSLTSFYEQF